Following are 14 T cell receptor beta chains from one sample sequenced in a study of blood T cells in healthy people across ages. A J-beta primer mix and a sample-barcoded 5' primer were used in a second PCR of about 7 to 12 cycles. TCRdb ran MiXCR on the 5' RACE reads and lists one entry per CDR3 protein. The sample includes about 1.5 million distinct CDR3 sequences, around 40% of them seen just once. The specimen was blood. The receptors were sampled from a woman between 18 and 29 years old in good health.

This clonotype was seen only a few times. CDR3 bases: TGTGCCAGCAGCTTGCTACCGGGACAAAATCAGCCCCAGCATTTT. Translating it yields CASSLLPGQNQPQHF. The chain joins TRBV5-6 to TRBJ1-5; D possibly corresponds to TRBD1 (6 bases). V lost 1 base and J lost 4, with 12 bases in between. The CDR3 runs 15 residues. Germline assignment: CDR1 SGHDT and CDR2 YYEEEE.

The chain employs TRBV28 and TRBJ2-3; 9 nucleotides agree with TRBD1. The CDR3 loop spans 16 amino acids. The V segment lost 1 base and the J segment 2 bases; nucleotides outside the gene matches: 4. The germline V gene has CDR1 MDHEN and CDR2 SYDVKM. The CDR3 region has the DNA TGTGCCAGCAGTTTATTGGGGACAGGGATCACAGATACGCAGTATTTT. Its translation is CASSLLGTGITDTQYF.

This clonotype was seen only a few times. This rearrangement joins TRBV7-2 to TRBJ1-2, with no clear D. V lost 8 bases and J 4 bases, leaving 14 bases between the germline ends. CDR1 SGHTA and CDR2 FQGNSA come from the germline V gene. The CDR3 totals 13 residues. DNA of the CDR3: TGTGCCAGCGAGGGCGCGTCCCCCTATGGCTACACCTTC. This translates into CASEGASPYGYTF.

DNA of the CDR3: TGCAGTGCCGACGGGGAACCGGACTATGGCTACACCTTC. This codes for CSADGEPDYGYTF. This chain links TRBV20-1 with TRBJ1-2; D remains ambiguous. The length of the CDR3 is 13 residues. Per the germline V gene, CDR1 is DFQATT and CDR2 is SNEGSKA (reference sequence). V lost 6 bases to trimming and J lost 3 bases, with 14 bases between them.

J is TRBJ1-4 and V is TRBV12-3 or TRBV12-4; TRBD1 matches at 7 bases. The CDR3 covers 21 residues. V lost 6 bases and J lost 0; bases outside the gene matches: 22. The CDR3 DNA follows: TGTGCCAGCAGATGGACAGGACGGGGGGTGACCCATTCTTCAACTAATGAAAAACTGTTTTTT. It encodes CASRWTGRGVTHSSTNEKLFF.

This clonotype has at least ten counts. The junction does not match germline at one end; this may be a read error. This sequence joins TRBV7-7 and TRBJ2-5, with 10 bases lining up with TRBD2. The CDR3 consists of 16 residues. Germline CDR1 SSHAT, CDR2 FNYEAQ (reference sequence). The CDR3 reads CASSLGGAGGYNEQYF. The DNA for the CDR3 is TGTGCTAGCAGCTTAGGCGGAGCGGGAGGGTACAATGAGCAGTACTTC.

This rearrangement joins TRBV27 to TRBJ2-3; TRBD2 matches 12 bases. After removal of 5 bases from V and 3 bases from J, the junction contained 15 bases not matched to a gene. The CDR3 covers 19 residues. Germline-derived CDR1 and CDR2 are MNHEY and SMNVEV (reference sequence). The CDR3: CASSLSSGRAGRGTDTQYF. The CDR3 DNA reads TGTGCCAGCAGTCTGTCTAGCGGGAGGGCCGGGAGGGGGACAGATACGCAGTATTTT.

This CDR3 is CASSEGVTTDANYGYTF. CDR3 nucleotide sequence: TGTGCCAGCAGTGAAGGTGTCACGACTGACGCTAACTATGGCTACACCTTC. The rearrangement joins TRBV6-1 to TRBJ1-2; D is uncertain. There are 17 residues in the CDR3. Germline V gene data show CDR1 as MNHNS and CDR2 as SASEGT. V lost 1 base, J lost 0 bases, and 15 bases lay in between.

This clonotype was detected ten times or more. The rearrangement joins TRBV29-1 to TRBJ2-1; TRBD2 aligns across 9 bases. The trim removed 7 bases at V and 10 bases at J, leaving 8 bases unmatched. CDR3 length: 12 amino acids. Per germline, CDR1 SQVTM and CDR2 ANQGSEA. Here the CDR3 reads CSALSTSGEQFF. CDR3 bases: TGCAGCGCCCTATCGACTAGCGGCGAGCAGTTCTTC.

CDR3: CASSPLIFGYTF. The CDR3 nucleotides read TGTGCCAGCAGCCCCCTTATTTTTGGCTACACCTTC. The chain uses TRBV12-3 or TRBV12-4 and TRBJ1-2, with unresolved D. Trimming pared 6 bases from V and 7 bases from J, leaving 12 bases between. The CDR3 has 12 amino acids.

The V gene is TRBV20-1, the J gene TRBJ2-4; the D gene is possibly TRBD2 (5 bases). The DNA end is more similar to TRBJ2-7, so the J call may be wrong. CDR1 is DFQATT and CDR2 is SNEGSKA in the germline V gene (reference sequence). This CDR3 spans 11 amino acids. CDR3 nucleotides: TGCAGTGCTGAGTGGGCGGGCGAGCAGTACTTC. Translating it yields CSAEWAGEQYF.

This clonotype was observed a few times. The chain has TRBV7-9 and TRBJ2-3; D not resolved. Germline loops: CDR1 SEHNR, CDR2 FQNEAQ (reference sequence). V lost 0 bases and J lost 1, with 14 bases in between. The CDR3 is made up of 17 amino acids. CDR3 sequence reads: CASSLASQSWGTDTQYF. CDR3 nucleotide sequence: TGTGCCAGCAGCTTAGCCTCTCAAAGTTGGGGCACAGATACGCAGTATTTT.

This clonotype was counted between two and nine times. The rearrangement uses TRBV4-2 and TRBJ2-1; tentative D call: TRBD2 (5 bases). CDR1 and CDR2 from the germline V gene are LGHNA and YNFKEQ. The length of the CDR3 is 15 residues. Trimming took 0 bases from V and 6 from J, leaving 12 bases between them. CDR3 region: CASSQELRTSNEQFF. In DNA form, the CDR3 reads TGTGCCAGCAGCCAAGAGTTACGGACTTCCAATGAGCAGTTCTTC.

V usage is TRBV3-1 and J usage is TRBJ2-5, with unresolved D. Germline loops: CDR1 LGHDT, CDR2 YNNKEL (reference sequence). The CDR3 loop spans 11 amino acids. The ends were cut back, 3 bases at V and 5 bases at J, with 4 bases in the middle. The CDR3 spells CASSHFETQYF. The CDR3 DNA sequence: TGTGCCAGCAGCCATTTTGAGACCCAGTACTTC.